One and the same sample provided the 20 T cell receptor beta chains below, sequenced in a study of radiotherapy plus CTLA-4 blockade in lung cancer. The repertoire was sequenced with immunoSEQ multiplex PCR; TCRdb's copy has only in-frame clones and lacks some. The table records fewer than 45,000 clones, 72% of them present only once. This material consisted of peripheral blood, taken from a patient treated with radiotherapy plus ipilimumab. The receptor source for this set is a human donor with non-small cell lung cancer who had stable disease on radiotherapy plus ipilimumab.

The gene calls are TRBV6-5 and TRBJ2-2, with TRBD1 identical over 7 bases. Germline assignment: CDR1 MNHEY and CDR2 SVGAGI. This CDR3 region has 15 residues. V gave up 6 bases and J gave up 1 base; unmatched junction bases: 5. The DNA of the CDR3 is TGTGCCAGCAGCCCCGGGACAGTGAACACCGGGGAGCTGTTTTTT. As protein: CASSPGTVNTGELFF.

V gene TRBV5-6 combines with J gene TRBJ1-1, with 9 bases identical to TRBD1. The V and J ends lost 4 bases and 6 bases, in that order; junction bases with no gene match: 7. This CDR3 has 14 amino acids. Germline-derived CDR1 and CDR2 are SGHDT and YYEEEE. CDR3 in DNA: TGTGCCAGCAGCCGGACAGGGGTGGGAGCTGAAGCTTTCTTT. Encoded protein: CASSRTGVGAEAFF.

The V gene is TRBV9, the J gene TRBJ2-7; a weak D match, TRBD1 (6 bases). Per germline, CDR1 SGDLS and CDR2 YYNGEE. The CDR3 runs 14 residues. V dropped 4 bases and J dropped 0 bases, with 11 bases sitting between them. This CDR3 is CASSSHRVSYEQYF. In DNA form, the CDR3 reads TGTGCCAGCAGCTCGCACAGGGTCTCCTACGAGCAGTACTTC. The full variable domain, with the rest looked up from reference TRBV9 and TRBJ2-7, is DSGVTQTPKHLITATGQRVTLRCSPRSGDLSVYWYQQSLDQGLQFLIQYYNGEERAKGNILERFSAQQFPDLHSELNLSSLELGDSALYFCASSSHRVSYEQYFGPGTRLTVT.

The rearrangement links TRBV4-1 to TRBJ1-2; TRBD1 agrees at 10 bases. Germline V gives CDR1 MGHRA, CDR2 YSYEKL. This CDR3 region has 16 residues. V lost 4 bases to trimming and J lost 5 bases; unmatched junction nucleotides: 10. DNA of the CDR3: TGCGCCAGCAGCCCCAGGACAGGGGGATTTCGATATGGCTACACCTTC. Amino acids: CASSPRTGGFRYGYTF.

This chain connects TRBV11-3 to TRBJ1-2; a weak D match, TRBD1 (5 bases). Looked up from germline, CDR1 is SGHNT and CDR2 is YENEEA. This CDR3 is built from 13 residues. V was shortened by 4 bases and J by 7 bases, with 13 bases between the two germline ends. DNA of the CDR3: TGTGCCAGCAGCTCTTTCCAGGGAGGTGGCTACACCTTC. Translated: CASSSFQGGGYTF.

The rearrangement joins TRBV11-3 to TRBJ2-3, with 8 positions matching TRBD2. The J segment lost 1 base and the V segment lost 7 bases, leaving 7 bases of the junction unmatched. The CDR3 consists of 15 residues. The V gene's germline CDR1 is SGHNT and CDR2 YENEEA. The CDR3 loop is CASTPGGRGTDTQYF. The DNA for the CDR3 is TGTGCCAGCACCCCGGGGGGGCGAGGCACAGATACGCAGTATTTT.

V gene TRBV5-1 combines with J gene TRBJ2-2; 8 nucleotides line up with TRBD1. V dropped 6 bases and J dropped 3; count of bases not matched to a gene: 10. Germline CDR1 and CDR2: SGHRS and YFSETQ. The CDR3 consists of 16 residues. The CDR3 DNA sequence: TGCGCCAGCACACGGACAGGGATACGGGACACCGGGGAGCTGTTTTTT. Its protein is CASTRTGIRDTGELFF.

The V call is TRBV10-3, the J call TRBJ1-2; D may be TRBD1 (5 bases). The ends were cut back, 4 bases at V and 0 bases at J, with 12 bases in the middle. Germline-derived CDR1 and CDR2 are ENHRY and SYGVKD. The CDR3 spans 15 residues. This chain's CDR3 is CAISGNRQSNYGYTF. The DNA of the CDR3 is TGTGCCATCAGTGGGAACAGACAGTCTAACTATGGCTACACCTTC.

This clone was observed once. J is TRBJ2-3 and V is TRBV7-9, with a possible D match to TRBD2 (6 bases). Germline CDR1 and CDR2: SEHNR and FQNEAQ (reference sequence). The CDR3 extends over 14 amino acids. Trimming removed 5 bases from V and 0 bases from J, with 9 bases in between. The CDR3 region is CASSRTSSTDTQYF. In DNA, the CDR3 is TGTGCCAGCAGCCGTACTAGCAGCACAGATACGCAGTATTTT. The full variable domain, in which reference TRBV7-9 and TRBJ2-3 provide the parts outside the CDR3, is DTGVSQNPRHKITKRGQNVTFRCDPISEHNRLYWYRQTLGQGPEFLTYFQNEAQLEKSRLLSDRFSAERPKGSFSTLEIQRTEQGDSAMYLCASSRTSSTDTQYFGPGTRLTVL.

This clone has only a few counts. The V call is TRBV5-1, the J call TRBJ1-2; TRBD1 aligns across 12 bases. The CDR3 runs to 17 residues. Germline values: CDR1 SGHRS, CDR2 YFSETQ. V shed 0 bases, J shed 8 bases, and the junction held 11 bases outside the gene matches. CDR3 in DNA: TGCGCCAGCAGCTTGGGCGGGACAGGGGGCCCGCGGGGCGGCTACACCTTC. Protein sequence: CASSLGGTGGPRGGYTF.

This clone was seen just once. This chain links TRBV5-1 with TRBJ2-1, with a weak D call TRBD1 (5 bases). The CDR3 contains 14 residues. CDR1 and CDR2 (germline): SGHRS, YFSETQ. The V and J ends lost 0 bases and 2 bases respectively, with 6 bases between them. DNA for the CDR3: TGCGCCAGCAGCTTGGAGGGGACCTACAATGAGCAGTTCTTC. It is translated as CASSLEGTYNEQFF.

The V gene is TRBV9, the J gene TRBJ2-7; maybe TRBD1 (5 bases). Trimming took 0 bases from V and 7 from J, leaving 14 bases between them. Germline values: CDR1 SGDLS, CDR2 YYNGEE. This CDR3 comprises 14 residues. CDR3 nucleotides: TGTGCCAGCAGCGTAGACCAGGGTAGCCGAGAGCAGTACTTC. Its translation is CASSVDQGSREQYF.

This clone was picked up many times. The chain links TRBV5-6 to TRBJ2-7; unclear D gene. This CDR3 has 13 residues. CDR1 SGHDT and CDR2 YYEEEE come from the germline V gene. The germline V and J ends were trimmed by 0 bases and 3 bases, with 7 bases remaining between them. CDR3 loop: CASSLGRIYEQYF. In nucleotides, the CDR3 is TGTGCCAGCAGCTTGGGCAGAATCTACGAGCAGTACTTC.

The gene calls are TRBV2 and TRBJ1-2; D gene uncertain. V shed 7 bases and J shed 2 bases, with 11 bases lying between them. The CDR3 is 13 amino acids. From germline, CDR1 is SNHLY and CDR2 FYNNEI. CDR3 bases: TGTGCCAGCATTCGCGCGAGCAACTATGGCTACACCTTC. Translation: CASIRASNYGYTF.

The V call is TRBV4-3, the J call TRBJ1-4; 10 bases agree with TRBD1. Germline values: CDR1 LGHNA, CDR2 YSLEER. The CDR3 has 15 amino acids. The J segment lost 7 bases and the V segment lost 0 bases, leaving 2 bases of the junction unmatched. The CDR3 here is CASSQEGTGVEKLFF. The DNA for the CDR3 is TGCGCCAGCAGCCAAGAAGGGACAGGGGTTGAAAAACTGTTTTTT.

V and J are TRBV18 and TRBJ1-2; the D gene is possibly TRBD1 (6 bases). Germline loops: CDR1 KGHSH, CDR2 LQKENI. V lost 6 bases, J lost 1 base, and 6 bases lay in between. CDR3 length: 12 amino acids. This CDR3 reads CASSDSNYGYTF. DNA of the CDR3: TGTGCCAGCTCGGACAGTAACTATGGCTACACCTTC.

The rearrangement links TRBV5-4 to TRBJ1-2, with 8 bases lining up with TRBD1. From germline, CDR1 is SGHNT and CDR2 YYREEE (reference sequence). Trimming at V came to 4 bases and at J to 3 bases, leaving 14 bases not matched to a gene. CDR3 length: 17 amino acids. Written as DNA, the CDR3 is TGTGCCAGCAGCAGAGGGGGGACAGGTGGAAGGCACTATGGCTACACCTTC. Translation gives CASSRGGTGGRHYGYTF. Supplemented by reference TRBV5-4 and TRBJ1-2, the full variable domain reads ETGVTQSPTHLIKTRGQQVTLRCSSQSGHNTVSWYQQALGQGPQFIFQYYREEENGRGNFPPRFSGLQFPNYSSELNVNALELDDSALYLCASSRGGTGGRHYGYTFGSGTRLTVV.

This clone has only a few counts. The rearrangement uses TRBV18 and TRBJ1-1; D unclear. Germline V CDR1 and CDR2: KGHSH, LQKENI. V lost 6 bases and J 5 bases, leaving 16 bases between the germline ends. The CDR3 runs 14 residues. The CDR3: CASSPGFLGTEAFF. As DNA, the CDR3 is TGTGCCAGCTCCCCCGGTTTTCTCGGGACTGAAGCTTTCTTT.

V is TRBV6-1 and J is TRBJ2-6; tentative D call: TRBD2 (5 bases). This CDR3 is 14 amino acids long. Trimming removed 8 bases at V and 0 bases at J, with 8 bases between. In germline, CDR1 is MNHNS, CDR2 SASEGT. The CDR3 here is CASLRVSGANVLTF. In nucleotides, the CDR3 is TGTGCCAGCTTGAGGGTCTCTGGGGCCAACGTCCTGACTTTC.

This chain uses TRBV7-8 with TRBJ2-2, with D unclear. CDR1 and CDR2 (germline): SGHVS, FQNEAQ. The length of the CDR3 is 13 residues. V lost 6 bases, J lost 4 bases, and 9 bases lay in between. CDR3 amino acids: CASRTQFTGELFF. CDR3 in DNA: TGTGCCAGCAGAACACAATTCACCGGGGAGCTGTTTTTT.